This T cell receptor beta chain emerged from a study of T-cell memory formation after mild COVID-19. The wider study: TCR clusters largely stayed donor specific. Study-wide findings and caveats: Second-wave clones with a day 37 peak had unconfirmed SARS-CoV-2 specificity. For contracting clones, CD4+ ones sat mainly in CM and EM, CD8+ in EMRA.

V trimming: 0 bases; J trimming: 4 bases; junction bases outside the gene matches: 4. The CDR3 extends over 15 amino acids. From germline, CDR1 is LGHNA and CDR2 YNFKEQ. At least ten counts were recorded for this clonotype. Its antigen is not identified. 5'RACE with constant-segment primers built TCRalpha and TCRbeta cDNA libraries with UMIs. TCRdb re-called the 5' RACE reads with MiXCR, one entry per CDR3 protein. The table lists 250,000 to 400,000 distinct CDR3 sequences, roughly an eighth of them singletons. Sequencing was done on a sample of PBMCs or a T cell subset sorted from them (not recorded which). The TCR was taken from a man between 18 and 29 years old who had mild COVID-19 (a few samples of this study predate the infection). Cell type and time point are not known. The chain has TRBV4-2 and TRBJ2-5; 8 bases match TRBD2. The CDR3 region has the DNA TGTGCCAGCAGCCAAGATCGGGGGGGGCCAGAGACCCAGTACTTC. Protein sequence: CASSQDRGGPETQYF.